This T cell receptor (beta chain) came from a study of blood T cell repertoires in COVID-19. Across the study: The United States, Italy and Spain were the sources of the acute and convalescent COVID-19 samples. Sample material is recorded as cDNA or gDNA derived from T cells, B-cell-depleted T cells, or PBMCs.

In the original workflow: Reference gene primer amplification gave estimated nucleated cell counts. Repertoires were generated with immunoSEQ multiplex PCR, while TCRdb's copy carries only in-frame clones and drops some. That table gives V, J and clone size, and the DNA gave D and trimming. Seen here are about 16,000 clones, 70% to 90% observed once, and the top ten hold approximately 24%. This clone was counted once. The CDR3 sequence is 17 residues long. V lost 4 bases, J lost 5 bases, and 8 bases stayed unmatched. The V gene's germline CDR1 is SGHAT and CDR2 FQNNGV. The sequence derives from a man aged 55 to 69 with acute or convalescent COVID-19. The genes are TRBV11-2 and TRBJ2-3, with 14 bases matching TRBD2. Sequencing was performed on peripheral blood. The CDR3 coding sequence is TGTGCCAGCAGCTCGGGGCTGACTAGCGGGAGGGAAGATACGCAGTATTTT. Its translation is CASSSGLTSGREDTQYF.